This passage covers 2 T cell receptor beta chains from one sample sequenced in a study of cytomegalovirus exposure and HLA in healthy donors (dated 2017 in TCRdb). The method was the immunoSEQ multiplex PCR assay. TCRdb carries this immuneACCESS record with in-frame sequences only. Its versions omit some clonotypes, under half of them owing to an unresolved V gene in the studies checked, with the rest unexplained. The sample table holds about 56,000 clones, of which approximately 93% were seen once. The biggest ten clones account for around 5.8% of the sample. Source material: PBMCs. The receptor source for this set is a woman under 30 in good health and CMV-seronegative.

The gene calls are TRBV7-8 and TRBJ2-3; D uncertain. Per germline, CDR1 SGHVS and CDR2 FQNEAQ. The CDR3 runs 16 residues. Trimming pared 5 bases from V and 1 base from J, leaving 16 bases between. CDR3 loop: CASSRDTSYGTDTQYF. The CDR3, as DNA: TGTGCCAGCAGCCGAGACACCTCCTACGGCACAGATACGCAGTATTTT.

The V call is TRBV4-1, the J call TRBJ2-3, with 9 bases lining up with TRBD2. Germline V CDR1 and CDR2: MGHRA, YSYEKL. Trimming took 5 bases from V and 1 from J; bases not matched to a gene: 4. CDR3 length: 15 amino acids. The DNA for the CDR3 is TGCGCCAGCAGCAATTTAGCGGGGGGCACAGATACGCAGTATTTT. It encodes CASSNLAGGTDTQYF.